These 5 T cell receptor beta chains were sequenced from one sample in a study of cytomegalovirus exposure and HLA in healthy donors. Primers for the PCR totalled 60 Vbeta and 13 Jbeta. TCRdb's table, derived via immunoSEQ multiplex PCR, lists solely in-frame clones and lacks some. In the table there are about 120,000 clones, more than 60% of which are singletons. Sequencing was carried out using PBMCs. Receptors originate from a woman between 40 and 55 years old in good health and CMV-seropositive.

The CDR3 reads CASSQGPGRSYEQYF. As DNA, the CDR3 is TGTGCCAGCTCCCAGGGCCCAGGCCGATCCTACGAGCAGTACTTC. The J gene is TRBJ2-7, the V gene TRBV7-9; D may be TRBD1 (5 bases). The CDR3 is made up of 15 amino acids. Trimming removed 8 bases from V and 1 base from J, with 18 bases in between. Germline lookup yields CDR1 SEHNR and CDR2 FQNEAQ (reference sequence).

In its sample, this clone was seen once. The genes are TRBV6-1 and TRBJ1-2; TRBD1 matches 8 bases. V was pared by 6 bases and J by 2 bases, with 2 bases of the junction left unmatched. The germline V gene has CDR1 MNHNS and CDR2 SASEGT. The CDR3 spans 13 residues. The DNA for the CDR3 is TGTGCCAGCAGCCAGGGGGCCAACTATGGCTACACCTTC. It encodes CASSQGANYGYTF.

This chain connects TRBV19 to TRBJ1-2, with D maybe TRBD1 (5 bases). Deletions cut 3 bases from V and 4 bases from J, with 12 bases between. The CDR3 consists of 14 residues. Germline loops: CDR1 LNHDA, CDR2 SQIVND (reference sequence). The CDR3 reads CASSIPGLRYGYTF. CDR3 DNA: TGTGCCAGTAGTATCCCAGGGCTGCGCTATGGCTACACCTTC.

This chain connects TRBV5-8 to TRBJ1-2; D is possibly TRBD1 (6 bases). Trimming removed 4 bases at V and 10 bases at J, with 17 bases between. CDR3 size: 13 residues. CDR1 SGHTS and CDR2 YDEGEE come from the germline V gene. In DNA form, the CDR3 reads TGTGCCAGCAGCCTTTCCGGGACACCAGTCTACACCTTC. Translation: CASSLSGTPVYTF.

This rearrangement joins TRBV6-1 to TRBJ2-1; D is possibly TRBD1 (6 bases). Germline V CDR1 and CDR2: MNHNS, SASEGT. This CDR3 is built from 15 residues. Trimming removed 7 bases at V and 5 bases at J, with 18 bases between. This CDR3 reads CASTEGTSINNEQFF. The CDR3 nucleotides are TGTGCCAGCACTGAGGGGACATCGATAAACAATGAGCAGTTCTTC.